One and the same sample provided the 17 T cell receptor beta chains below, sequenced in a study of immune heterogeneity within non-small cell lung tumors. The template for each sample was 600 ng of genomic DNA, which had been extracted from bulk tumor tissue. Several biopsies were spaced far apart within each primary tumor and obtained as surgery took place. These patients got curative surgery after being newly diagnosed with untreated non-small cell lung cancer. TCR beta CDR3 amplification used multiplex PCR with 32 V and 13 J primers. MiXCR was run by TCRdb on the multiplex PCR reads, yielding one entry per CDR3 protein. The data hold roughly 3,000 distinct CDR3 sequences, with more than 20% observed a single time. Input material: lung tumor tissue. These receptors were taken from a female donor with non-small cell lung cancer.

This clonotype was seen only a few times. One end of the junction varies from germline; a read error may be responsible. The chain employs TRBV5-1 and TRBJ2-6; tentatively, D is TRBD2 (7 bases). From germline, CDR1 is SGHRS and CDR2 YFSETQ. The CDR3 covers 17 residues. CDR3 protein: CAGSWGGQYSGANVLTF. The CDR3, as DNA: TGCGCCGGCAGCTGGGGGGGCCAGTACTCTGGGGCCAACGTCCTGACTTTC.

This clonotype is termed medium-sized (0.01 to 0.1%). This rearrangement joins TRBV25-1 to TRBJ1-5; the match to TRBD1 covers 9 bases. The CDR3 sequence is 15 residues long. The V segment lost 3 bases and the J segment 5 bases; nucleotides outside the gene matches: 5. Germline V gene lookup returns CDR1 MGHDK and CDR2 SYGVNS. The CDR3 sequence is CASSDTGTGHQPQHF. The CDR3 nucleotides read TGTGCCAGCAGTGATACCGGGACAGGGCATCAGCCCCAGCATTTT.

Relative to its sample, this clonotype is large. CDR3: CASSVRNNYGYTF. CDR3 nucleotides: TGTGCCAGCAGTGTCAGAAATAACTATGGCTACACCTTC. The chain is built from TRBV6-1 and TRBJ1-2, with D unclear. Germline V gene lookup returns CDR1 MNHNS and CDR2 SASEGT. The CDR3 runs to 13 residues. Trimming pared 4 bases from V and 1 base from J, leaving 7 bases between.

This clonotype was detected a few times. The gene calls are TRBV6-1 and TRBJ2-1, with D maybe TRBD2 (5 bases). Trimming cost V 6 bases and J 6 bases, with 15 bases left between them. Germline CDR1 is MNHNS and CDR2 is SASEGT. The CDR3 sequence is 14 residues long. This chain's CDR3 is CASRSPLEGNEQFF. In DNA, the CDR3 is TGTGCCAGCAGAAGCCCCCTAGAGGGCAATGAGCAGTTCTTC.

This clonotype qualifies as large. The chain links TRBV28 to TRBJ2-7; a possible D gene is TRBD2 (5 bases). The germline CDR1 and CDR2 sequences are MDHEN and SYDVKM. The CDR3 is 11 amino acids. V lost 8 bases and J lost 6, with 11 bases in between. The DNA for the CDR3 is TGTGCCAGCCGAGGGTTTTCCGAGCAGTACTTC. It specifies CASRGFSEQYF.

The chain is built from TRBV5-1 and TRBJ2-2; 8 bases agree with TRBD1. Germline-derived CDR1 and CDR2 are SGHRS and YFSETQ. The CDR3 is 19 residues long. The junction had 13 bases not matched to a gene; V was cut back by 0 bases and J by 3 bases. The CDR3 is CASSLAGGQDVRDTGELFF. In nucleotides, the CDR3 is TGCGCCAGCAGCTTGGCCGGGGGACAGGACGTCCGGGACACCGGGGAGCTGTTTTTT.

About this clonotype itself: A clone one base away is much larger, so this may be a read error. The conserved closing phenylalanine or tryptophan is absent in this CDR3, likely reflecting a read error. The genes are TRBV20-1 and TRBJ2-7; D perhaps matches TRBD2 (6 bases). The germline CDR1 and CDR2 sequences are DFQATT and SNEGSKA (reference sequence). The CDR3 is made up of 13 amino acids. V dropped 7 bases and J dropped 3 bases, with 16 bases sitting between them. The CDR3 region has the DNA TGCAGTGGGCGGGGTGAGACTTTCTACGAGCAGTACTGC. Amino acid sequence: CSGRGETFYEQYC.

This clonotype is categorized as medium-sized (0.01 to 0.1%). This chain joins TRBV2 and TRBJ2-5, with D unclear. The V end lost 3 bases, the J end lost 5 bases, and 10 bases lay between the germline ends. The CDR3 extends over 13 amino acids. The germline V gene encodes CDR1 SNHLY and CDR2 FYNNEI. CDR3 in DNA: TGTGCCAGCAGTGAGGACGGTTGGGAGACCCAGTACTTC. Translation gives CASSEDGWETQYF.

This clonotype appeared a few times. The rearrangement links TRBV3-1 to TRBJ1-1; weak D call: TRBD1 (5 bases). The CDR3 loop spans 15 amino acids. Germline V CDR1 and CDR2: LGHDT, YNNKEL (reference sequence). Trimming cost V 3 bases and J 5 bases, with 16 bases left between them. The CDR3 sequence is CASSQGGRGGTEAFF. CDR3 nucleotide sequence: TGTGCCAGCAGCCAGGGGGGGAGGGGAGGAACTGAAGCTTTCTTT.

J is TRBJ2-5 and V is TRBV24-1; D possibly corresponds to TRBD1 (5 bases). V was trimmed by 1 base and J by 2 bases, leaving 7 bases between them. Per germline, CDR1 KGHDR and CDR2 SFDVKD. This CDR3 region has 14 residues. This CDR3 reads CATSDFNRQETQYF. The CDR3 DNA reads TGTGCCACCAGTGATTTCAACAGGCAAGAGACCCAGTACTTC.

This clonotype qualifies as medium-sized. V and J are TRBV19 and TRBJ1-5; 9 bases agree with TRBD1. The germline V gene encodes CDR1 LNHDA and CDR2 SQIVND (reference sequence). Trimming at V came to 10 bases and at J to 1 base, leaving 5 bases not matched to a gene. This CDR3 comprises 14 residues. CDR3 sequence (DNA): TGTGCCACTACAGGGGGCACCAGCAATCAGCCCCAGCATTTT. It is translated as CATTGGTSNQPQHF.

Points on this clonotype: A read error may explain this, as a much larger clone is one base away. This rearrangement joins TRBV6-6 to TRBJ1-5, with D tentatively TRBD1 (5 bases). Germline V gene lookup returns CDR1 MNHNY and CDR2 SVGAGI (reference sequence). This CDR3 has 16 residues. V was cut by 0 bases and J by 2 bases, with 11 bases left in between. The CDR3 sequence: CASSYSGGVGNQPQHF. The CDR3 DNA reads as TGTGCCAGCAGTTACTCGGGGGGAGTCGGCAATCAGCCCCAGCATTTT.

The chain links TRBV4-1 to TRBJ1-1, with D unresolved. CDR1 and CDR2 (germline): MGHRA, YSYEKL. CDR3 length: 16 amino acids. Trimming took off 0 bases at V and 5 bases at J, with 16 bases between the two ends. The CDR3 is CASSQEFGQSNTEAFF. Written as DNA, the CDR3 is TGCGCCAGCAGCCAAGAATTTGGGCAGAGTAATACTGAAGCTTTCTTT.

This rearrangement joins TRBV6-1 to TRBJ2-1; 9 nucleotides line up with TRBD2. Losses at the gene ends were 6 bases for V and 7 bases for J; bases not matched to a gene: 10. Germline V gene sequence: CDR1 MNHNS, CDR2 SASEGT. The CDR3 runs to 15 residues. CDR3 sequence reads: CASSQVAGEGNEQFF. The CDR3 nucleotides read TGTGCCAGCAGCCAGGTAGCGGGAGAGGGTAATGAGCAGTTCTTC.

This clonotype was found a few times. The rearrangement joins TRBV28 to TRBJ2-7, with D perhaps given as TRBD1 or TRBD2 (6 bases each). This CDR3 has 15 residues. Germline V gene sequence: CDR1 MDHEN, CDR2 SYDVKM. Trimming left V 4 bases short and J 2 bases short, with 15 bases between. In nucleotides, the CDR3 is TGTGCCAGCAGTTCCCCGGGGGCACCGCCCTACGAGCAGTACTTC. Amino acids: CASSSPGAPPYEQYF.

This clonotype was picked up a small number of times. The CDR3 DNA is TGCGCCAGCAGCATCAGCGGGAGCCCCCACGAGCAGTACTTC. It codes for CASSISGSPHEQYF. The chain combines TRBV5-1 with TRBJ2-7, with 8 bases lining up with TRBD2. V shed 4 bases and J 5 bases; nucleotides not matched to a gene: 8. In germline, CDR1 is SGHRS, CDR2 YFSETQ. The CDR3 spans 14 residues.

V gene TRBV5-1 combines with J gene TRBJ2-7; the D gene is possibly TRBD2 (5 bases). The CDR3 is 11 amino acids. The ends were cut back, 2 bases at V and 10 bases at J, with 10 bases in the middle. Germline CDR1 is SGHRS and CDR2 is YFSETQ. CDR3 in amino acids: CASSFGGLQYF. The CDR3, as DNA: TGCGCCAGCAGCTTCGGAGGCCTTCAGTACTTC. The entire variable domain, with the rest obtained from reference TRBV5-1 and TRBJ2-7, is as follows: KAGVTQTPRYLIKTRGQQVTLSCSPISGHRSVSWYQQTPGQGLQFLFEYFSETQRNKGNFPGRFSGRQFSNSRSEMNVSTLELGDSALYLCASSFGGLQYFGPGTRLTVT.